The 16 T cell receptor beta chains given below trace back to one sample, sequenced in a study of identifying expanded T cells in peripheral blood. TCRdb's copy holds only in-frame clones and misses some; the assay was immunoSEQ multiplex PCR. There are roughly 84,000 clones in the sample; roughly 90% occur only once, and 7.3% lies in the top ten. The sample taken for sequencing was blood. The receptors shown here come from a person aged 18 to 75 in good health.

The sample holds a few counts of this clone. The V and J genes are TRBV19 and TRBJ2-2; D perhaps matches TRBD1 (5 bases). The germline V gene encodes CDR1 LNHDA and CDR2 SQIVND (reference sequence). This CDR3 has 14 amino acids. V lost 5 bases, J lost 7 bases, and 14 bases lay in between. This chain's CDR3 is CASSVKGSVGELFF. Here the CDR3 DNA reads TGTGCCAGTAGTGTAAAGGGGTCGGTCGGGGAGCTGTTTTTT.

J is TRBJ2-7 and V is TRBV19, with D unclear. V was pared by 2 bases and J by 7 bases, with 12 bases between. Germline CDR1 and CDR2: LNHDA and SQIVND (reference sequence). The CDR3 has 13 amino acids. CDR3 sequence: CASSILVKGEQYF. CDR3 nucleotide sequence: TGTGCCAGTAGTATATTGGTTAAGGGAGAGCAGTACTTC.

This chain connects TRBV4-1 to TRBJ2-3, with D perhaps TRBD2 (7 bases). Looked up from germline, CDR1 is MGHRA and CDR2 is YSYEKL. The V end lost 0 bases, the J end lost 8 bases, and 18 bases lay between the germline ends. The CDR3 extends over 16 amino acids. The CDR3 spells CASSQDSRGARGTQYF. The CDR3 nucleotides read TGCGCCAGCAGCCAAGATAGCCGGGGGGCGCGGGGTACGCAGTATTTT.

The V and J genes are TRBV7-6 and TRBJ2-1; D is perhaps TRBD2 (6 bases). CDR1 is SGHVS and CDR2 is FNYEAQ in the germline V gene. The ends were cut back, 1 base at V and 0 bases at J, with 16 bases in the middle. CDR3 length: 18 residues. CDR3 nucleotides: TGTGCCAGCAGCTTAGTCGGGGAGGACTTCAACTCCTACAATGAGCAGTTCTTC. Its translation is CASSLVGEDFNSYNEQFF.

The CDR3 reads CASSYRAGNTIYF. The CDR3 DNA sequence: TGTGCCAGCAGTTACAGGGCTGGAAACACCATATATTTT. The V and J genes are TRBV6-5 and TRBJ1-3, with unresolved D. The CDR3 has 13 amino acids. Germline V lookup: CDR1 MNHEY, CDR2 SVGAGI. V lost 2 bases and J lost 2, with 4 bases in between.

This chain uses TRBV5-1 with TRBJ2-3; D gene unclear. V lost 0 bases to trimming and J lost 3 bases, with 11 bases between them. Per the germline V gene, CDR1 is SGHRS and CDR2 is YFSETQ. The CDR3 extends over 15 amino acids. The CDR3 nucleotides read TGCGCCAGCAGCTTGGGGCAGGTGCGGACAGATACGCAGTATTTT. Its translation is CASSLGQVRTDTQYF.

The chain carries TRBV18 and TRBJ1-5; maybe TRBD1 (5 bases). The CDR3 loop spans 13 amino acids. CDR1 is KGHSH and CDR2 is LQKENI in the germline V gene. The germline V and J ends were trimmed by 10 bases and 4 bases, with 14 bases remaining between them. CDR3 DNA sequence: TGTGCCACCAAAAGGGGTAATAATCAGCCCCAGCATTTT. Protein sequence: CATKRGNNQPQHF.

The CDR3 loop reads CASSQDPRKYREKLFF. CDR3 coding DNA: TGCGCCAGCAGCCAAGATCCTCGGAAGTACCGAGAAAAACTGTTTTTT. The chain recombines TRBV4-1 with TRBJ1-4; no firm D call. Germline V CDR1 and CDR2: MGHRA, YSYEKL. The CDR3 spans 16 residues. Trimming took off 0 bases at V and 8 bases at J, with 16 bases between the two ends.

The V gene is TRBV13, the J gene TRBJ2-3, with 7 bases aligning to TRBD1. The junction had 9 bases not matched to a gene; V was cut back by 3 bases and J by 0 bases. Germline lookup yields CDR1 PRHDT and CDR2 FYEKMQ (reference sequence). This CDR3 is built from 17 residues. CDR3 protein: CASSFRTGRTSTDTQYF. The DNA for the CDR3 is TGTGCCAGCAGCTTCCGGACAGGACGAACTAGCACAGATACGCAGTATTTT.

The gene calls are TRBV25-1 and TRBJ2-5; 7 bases fit TRBD2. The CDR3 length is 15 residues. Germline V gene data show CDR1 as MGHDK and CDR2 as SYGVNS. With V trimmed by 1 base and J by 5 bases, 7 bases remained unmatched. CDR3 sequence reads: CASSELGGRMETQYF. The CDR3 DNA sequence: TGTGCCAGCAGTGAATTGGGCGGGAGAATGGAGACCCAGTACTTC.

This chain connects TRBV19 to TRBJ1-1, with a tentative D call TRBD1 (6 bases). This CDR3 has 17 residues. CDR1 and CDR2 from the germline V gene are LNHDA and SQIVND (reference sequence). With 6 bases removed from V and 1 base from J, the gap between germline ends came to 21 bases. The CDR3 sequence: CASRDGTHTAWNTEAFF. The CDR3 bases are TGTGCCAGTAGGGACGGGACACACACCGCTTGGAACACTGAAGCTTTCTTT.

This clone was seen only a few times. The V call is TRBV6-5, the J call TRBJ2-7; TRBD1 aligns across 8 bases. The CDR3 runs to 14 residues. V dropped 0 bases and J dropped 4; count of bases not matched to a gene: 2. Per the germline V gene, CDR1 is MNHEY and CDR2 is SVGAGI. Here the CDR3 DNA reads TGTGCCAGCAGTTACTCGCAGGGGGCTTACGAGCAGTACTTC. Translation gives CASSYSQGAYEQYF.

The chain joins TRBV30 to TRBJ2-4, with D perhaps TRBD1 (6 bases). The CDR3 consists of 15 residues. Trimming cost V 0 bases and J 3 bases, with 12 bases left between them. Germline V gene data show CDR1 as GTSNPN and CDR2 as SVGIG (reference sequence). CDR3 nucleotides: TGTGCCTGGAGTGTGTCCCTAGGGGGCAAAAACATTCAGTACTTC. This translates into CAWSVSLGGKNIQYF.

This clone was seen just once. This chain links TRBV6-5 with TRBJ2-7; D assignment may be TRBD1 or TRBD2 (6 bases each). The CDR3 length is 14 residues. V gave up 2 bases and J gave up 7 bases, with 15 bases separating them. CDR1 MNHEY and CDR2 SVGAGI come from the germline V gene. The DNA for the CDR3 is TGTGCCAGCAGTTACGGGGGGCCCTCCCGGGAGCAGTACTTC. It is translated as CASSYGGPSREQYF.

The V and J genes are TRBV4-1 and TRBJ2-5; D could derive from TRBD1 or TRBD2 (6 bases each). V was clipped by 0 bases and J by 1 base, with 18 bases between them. Germline values: CDR1 MGHRA, CDR2 YSYEKL. The CDR3 sequence is 18 residues long. The CDR3 sequence is CASSQDYPSRGLQETQYF. DNA of the CDR3: TGCGCCAGCAGCCAAGATTACCCATCACGGGGGCTCCAAGAGACCCAGTACTTC.

The rearrangement links TRBV18 to TRBJ1-2, with a possible D match to TRBD1 (5 bases). V gave up 5 bases and J gave up 4 bases, with 17 bases separating them. The CDR3 has 15 residues. The germline V gene encodes CDR1 KGHSH and CDR2 LQKENI. CDR3 residues: CASSTTGTAGYGYTF. The CDR3, as DNA: TGTGCCAGCTCAACCACCGGGACGGCCGGCTATGGCTACACCTTC.